This T cell receptor beta chain was sequenced in a study of T cells after somatic rescue of genetic block (dated by TCRdb to about 2020). Describing the broader study: The study assessed how robust, over the long term, a T-cell system was when the system had developed through somatic rescue of a genetic block in T-cell development.

Of note for this clone: Which antigen it targets is not known. It has no much larger one-base neighbor in the sample; base qualities were not kept.

The library was built by means of the immunoSEQ multiplex PCR assay. TCRdb obtained this table from immuneACCESS and retained in-frame rearrangements with V and J assigned. These tables miss some clones; where compared with another copy, unresolved V genes account for less than half of the shortfall, and the remainder is unexplained. The sample yields 70,000 or so clones; 92% were counted once. The ten biggest clones cover around 3% of the sample. For CDR1 and CDR2, the germline V gene lists SGHRS and YFSETQ. Trimming takes 4 bases off V and 0 bases off J; junction bases not matched to a gene: 9. Including the terminal cysteine and phenylalanine, the CDR3 comprises 16 residues. Solely the CDR3 DNA is kept, with 48 bases framed from the first base.

The material sequenced was peripheral blood mononuclear cells (PBMCs). The sequence is built from TRBV5-1 and TRBJ1-1; 7 bases in the middle match TRBD1. This receptor was taken from a man in his forties. The CDR3 reads as follows: CASSPRRDSMNTEAFF. The DNA sequence is TGCGCCAGCAGCCCGAGGAGGGACAGTATGAACACTGAAGCTTTCTTT.